The next 17 T cell receptor beta chains were all read from a single sample in a study of Ad26.COV2.S vaccination and SARS-CoV-2 variants. Assay used: immunoSEQ multiplex PCR; TCRdb lists only in-frame clones, some missing. The sample gives hundreds of thousands of clones, 89% of which show up once; 1.5% is in the top ten. Treatment in this sample: roughly 19 received Ad26.COV2.S at low or high dose, single or two shots; roughly five received placebo; per-sample allocation not given. All samples were drawn on day 63, counting from the first vaccine or placebo injection. The sequences come from peripheral blood, collected in a trial of Ad26.COV2.S vaccine versus placebo. The receptors were sampled from a person aged 18-60 years who received the Ad26.COV2.S COVID-19 vaccine or a placebo.

V is TRBV29-1 and J is TRBJ2-1; 7 bases are shared with TRBD1. V trimming: 4 bases; J trimming: 2 bases; junction bases outside the gene matches: 2. Germline CDR1 SQVTM, CDR2 ANQGSEA. This CDR3 has 13 residues. This chain's CDR3 is CSVVGQTYNEQFF. CDR3 nucleotides: TGCAGCGTTGTGGGACAGACCTACAATGAGCAGTTCTTC.

The chain uses TRBV5-4 and TRBJ2-2, with a weak D call TRBD1 (6 bases). Germline loops: CDR1 SGHNT, CDR2 YYREEE (reference sequence). The CDR3 consists of 15 residues. The germline V and J ends were trimmed by 2 bases and 4 bases, with 12 bases remaining between them. Here the CDR3 DNA reads TGTGCCAGCAGCTTCGGCACAGGGCTCACCGGGGAGCTGTTTTTT. This translates into CASSFGTGLTGELFF.

This clone was recorded only once. This sequence joins TRBV9 and TRBJ2-7, with D tentatively TRBD1 (6 bases). Trimming shortened V by 0 bases and J by 5 bases, and 12 bases separated the two germline ends. Germline V gives CDR1 SGDLS, CDR2 YYNGEE. The CDR3 runs to 14 residues. For the CDR3, the DNA is TGTGCCAGCAGCGTAGAGGCAGGGGCGGACGAGCAGTACTTC. This gives the protein CASSVEAGADEQYF.

Turning to this clone: The same CDR3 also results from other DNA sequences found in this sample. This chain uses TRBV7-2 with TRBJ2-7; perhaps TRBD1 as D (6 bases). From germline, CDR1 is SGHTA and CDR2 FQGNSA. Trimming removed 1 base at V and 4 bases at J, with 14 bases between. The CDR3 is 15 amino acids. The CDR3 coding sequence is TGTGCCAGCAGCTTAGGTACCGGGACACCGTACGAGCAGTACTTC. The encoded protein is CASSLGTGTPYEQYF.

The rearrangement joins TRBV5-1 to TRBJ2-1; 9 nucleotides line up with TRBD2. The CDR3 has 16 residues. V lost 3 bases and J lost 1; bases outside the gene matches: 5. Germline CDR1 reads SGHRS; CDR2 reads YFSETQ. CDR3 sequence reads: CASSWIAGDSYNEQFF. The CDR3 nucleotides are TGCGCCAGCAGCTGGATAGCGGGAGATTCCTACAATGAGCAGTTCTTC.

This sequence joins TRBV27 and TRBJ2-3, with a weak D call TRBD1 (6 bases). The germline CDR1 and CDR2 sequences are MNHEY and SMNVEV (reference sequence). The V end was cut by 3 bases, the J end by 8 bases, with 12 bases between. The length of the CDR3 is 13 residues. CDR3: CASSFTGKGTQYF. In nucleotides, the CDR3 is TGTGCCAGCAGTTTCACAGGGAAAGGTACGCAGTATTTT.

The chain recombines TRBV27 with TRBJ1-5, with D unresolved. With 5 bases removed from V and 0 bases from J, the gap between germline ends came to 5 bases. This CDR3 contains 13 residues. Germline V lookup: CDR1 MNHEY, CDR2 SMNVEV (reference sequence). CDR3 coding DNA: TGTGCCAGCAGTAAATATAGCAATCAGCCCCAGCATTTT. Encoded protein: CASSKYSNQPQHF.

The chain combines TRBV28 with TRBJ2-3; no clear D. CDR1 and CDR2 (germline): MDHEN, SYDVKM. V lost 3 bases and J lost 6, with 10 bases in between. This CDR3 is built from 13 residues. In DNA, the CDR3 is TGTGCCAGCAGTTTGTGGTCCGGCGATACGCAGTATTTT. Translated: CASSLWSGDTQYF.

The chain carries TRBV4-3 and TRBJ1-4; D is possibly TRBD1 (5 bases). V was pared by 0 bases and J by 5 bases, with 13 bases between. Germline V gene data show CDR1 as LGHNA and CDR2 as YSLEER. CDR3 length: 16 residues. CDR3 residues: CASSQDPGTLNEKLFF. The DNA for the CDR3 is TGCGCCAGCAGCCAAGACCCCGGGACCCTCAATGAAAAACTGTTTTTT.

The chain combines TRBV29-1 with TRBJ2-7, with 8 positions matching TRBD2. This CDR3 region has 12 residues. Trimming at V came to 6 bases and at J to 6 bases, leaving 7 bases not matched to a gene. The germline gives CDR1 SQVTM, CDR2 ANQGSEA. In DNA, the CDR3 is TGCAGCGTCTTCGGGACTAGGGGCGAGCAGTACTTC. As protein: CSVFGTRGEQYF.

The gene calls are TRBV30 and TRBJ2-5; D remains unclear. V shed 3 bases and J shed 5 bases, with 7 bases lying between them. The CDR3 totals 11 residues. Germline V CDR1 and CDR2: GTSNPN, SVGIG (reference sequence). The CDR3 region is CAWREHETQYF. CDR3 DNA: TGTGCCTGGAGGGAACACGAGACCCAGTACTTC.

This sequence joins TRBV30 and TRBJ2-1; possible D gene TRBD1, 6 bases. This CDR3 contains 18 residues. Germline lookup yields CDR1 GTSNPN and CDR2 SVGIG (reference sequence). Deletions cut 0 bases from V and 0 bases from J, with 18 bases between. CDR3 in DNA: TGTGCCTGGAGTGTATCACTCCTCCCAGGGGACTCCTACAATGAGCAGTTCTTC. Protein: CAWSVSLLPGDSYNEQFF. Variable domain in full (rest from reference TRBV30 and TRBJ2-1): SQTIHQWPATLVQPVGSPLSLECTVEGTSNPNLYWYRQAAGRGLQLLFYSVGIGQISSEVPQNLSASRPQDRQFILSSKKLLLSDSGFYLCAWSVSLLPGDSYNEQFFGPGTRLTVL.

V usage is TRBV11-2 and J usage is TRBJ1-1, with D possibly TRBD1 on 5 matching bases. Trimming stripped 5 bases from V and 10 bases from J, with 17 bases between. The CDR3 is 13 amino acids. CDR1 and CDR2 from the germline V gene are SGHAT and FQNNGV. DNA for the CDR3: TGTGCCAGCAGCCTGTCAGGGTTGAAGAGAGCTTTCTTT. This encodes CASSLSGLKRAFF. The variable domain in full, with the rest retrieved from reference TRBV11-2 and TRBJ1-1, is EAGVAQSPRYKIIEKRQSVAFWCNPISGHATLYWYQQILGQGPKLLIQFQNNGVVDDSQLPKDRFSAERLKGVDSTLKIQPAKLEDSAVYLCASSLSGLKRAFFGQGTRLTVV.

The rearrangement links TRBV14 to TRBJ1-1; weak D call: TRBD1 (6 bases). This CDR3 has 14 amino acids. Germline CDR1 reads SGHDN; CDR2 reads FVKESK. The V gene lost 4 bases and the J gene lost 4 bases, with 13 bases spanning the gap. The CDR3, as DNA: TGTGCCAGCAGCCGGACAGCCGTCGGCACTGAAGCTTTCTTT. This sequence encodes CASSRTAVGTEAFF. Full variable domain (missing parts from reference TRBV14 and TRBJ1-1): EAGVTQFPSHSVIEKGQTVTLRCDPISGHDNLYWYRRVMGKEIKFLLHFVKESKQDESGMPNNRFLAERTGGTYSTLKVQPAELEDSGVYFCASSRTAVGTEAFFGQGTRLTVV.

This clone was recorded once. The rearrangement links TRBV29-1 to TRBJ2-2; TRBD2 might be the D (6 bases). Per germline, CDR1 SQVTM and CDR2 ANQGSEA. V lost 4 bases and J lost 2, with 17 bases in between. The CDR3 consists of 16 residues. For the CDR3, the DNA is TGCAGCGTTGGAACCGGGACTCGAATTAACACCGGGGAGCTGTTTTTT. This gives the protein CSVGTGTRINTGELFF.

The V and J genes are TRBV6-5 and TRBJ1-5; 7 bases are a match to TRBD1. Trimming cost V 6 bases and J 9 bases; bases outside gene matches: 14. Germline-derived CDR1 and CDR2 are MNHEY and SVGAGI. The CDR3 spans 15 residues. The CDR3 DNA follows: TGTGCCAGCAGAACTCCAGGGGGGGATCGGCGGCCCCAGCATTTT. Translation: CASRTPGGDRRPQHF.

This clone was recorded a few times. V usage is TRBV10-1 and J usage is TRBJ1-6; 9 nucleotides align to TRBD1. Germline assignment: CDR1 WNHNN and CDR2 SYGVQD (reference sequence). Trimming cost V 6 bases and J 8 bases; bases outside gene matches: 2. This CDR3 comprises 13 residues. The CDR3 region is CASSRDRDSPLHF. The CDR3 nucleotides are TGCGCCAGCAGCCGGGACAGGGATTCACCCCTCCACTTT.